One sample yielded the 8 T cell receptor beta chains listed below, sequenced in a study of T cell clonotyping in hematopoietic cell transplantation. Sequenced by immunoSEQ multiplex PCR; TCRdb stores in-frame clones only, minus some. The table has roughly 13,000 clones, around 94% seen once. This specimen consisted of PBMCs, obtained 30 days after allogeneic stem cell transplant. The source is a male patient between 55 and 70 years old who had an allogeneic stem cell transplant from an unrelated donor, so the T cells may come from the graft donor. Some clones in this sample may be carry-over from other donors' samples.

This chain uses TRBV27 with TRBJ2-7; D ambiguous. V lost 2 bases and J 4 bases, leaving 6 bases between the germline ends. The CDR3 is 12 residues long. Germline-derived CDR1 and CDR2 are MNHEY and SMNVEV (reference sequence). The CDR3 DNA reads as TGTGCCAGCAGTTTAAAGGGATACGAGCAGTACTTC. Its translation is CASSLKGYEQYF.

The chain has TRBV19 and TRBJ2-7, with D possibly TRBD1 on 6 matching bases. The CDR3 loop spans 15 amino acids. The germline V and J ends were trimmed by 5 bases and 0 bases, with 14 bases remaining between them. In germline, CDR1 is LNHDA, CDR2 SQIVND (reference sequence). Here the CDR3 reads CASSPGAGGSYEQYF. CDR3 nucleotide sequence: TGTGCCAGTAGTCCAGGGGCAGGAGGCTCCTACGAGCAGTACTTC.

The CDR3 here is CASSLEGRALDEQYF. CDR3 DNA: TGCGCCAGCAGCTTGGAGGGACGAGCGCTGGACGAGCAGTACTTC. The rearrangement joins TRBV5-1 to TRBJ2-7, with D perhaps given as TRBD1 or TRBD2 (5 bases each). The CDR3 covers 15 residues. Trimming pared 0 bases from V and 5 bases from J, leaving 15 bases between. Germline lookup yields CDR1 SGHRS and CDR2 YFSETQ.

This clone was seen only once. This sequence joins TRBV19 and TRBJ1-5; D is perhaps TRBD1 (6 bases). Germline CDR1 and CDR2: LNHDA and SQIVND (reference sequence). This CDR3 contains 13 residues. V shed 4 bases and J shed 6 bases, with 10 bases lying between them. CDR3 sequence: CASSKGGGQPQHF. The CDR3 nucleotides are TGTGCCAGTAGTAAGGGGGGGGGTCAGCCCCAGCATTTT.

This chain uses TRBV4-1 with TRBJ1-3; 8 bases match TRBD1. CDR3 length equals 17 residues. The junction had 8 bases not matched to a gene; V was cut back by 4 bases and J by 0 bases. CDR1 is MGHRA, CDR2 YSYEKL, per germline. CDR3 amino acids: CASSLRQGPYSGNTIYF. In DNA form, the CDR3 reads TGCGCCAGCAGCCTCAGACAGGGGCCCTACTCTGGAAACACCATATATTTT.

V usage is TRBV27 and J usage is TRBJ2-2; D unclear. CDR1 is MNHEY and CDR2 is SMNVEV in the germline V gene (reference sequence). The V gene lost 2 bases and the J gene lost 5 bases, with 9 bases spanning the gap. This CDR3 is built from 14 residues. CDR3 region: CASSLPNPTGELFF. The CDR3, as DNA: TGTGCCAGCAGTTTACCCAACCCAACCGGGGAGCTGTTTTTT.

The chain combines TRBV10-3 with TRBJ1-2; maybe TRBD1 (6 bases). Germline values: CDR1 ENHRY, CDR2 SYGVKD. Between the trimmed V and J ends, which lost 3 bases and 2 bases, there was a span of 13 bases. The length of the CDR3 is 15 residues. CDR3 bases: TGTGCCATCAGTGAAGAGGGGGGTAGGAACTATGGCTACACCTTC. Its protein product is CAISEEGGRNYGYTF.

The chain is built from TRBV2 and TRBJ2-7; 8 bases map to TRBD1. Germline V gene data show CDR1 as SNHLY and CDR2 as FYNNEI. With V trimmed by 6 bases and J by 6 bases, 7 bases remained unmatched. The CDR3 consists of 13 residues. CDR3 sequence reads: CASSPDRVGEQYF. In DNA, the CDR3 is TGTGCCAGCAGCCCGGACAGGGTGGGCGAGCAGTACTTC.